The entry below describes one TCR beta chain. Its specificity is unknown. This sample stems from a study of cytomegalovirus exposure and HLA in healthy donors. The study, taken as a whole, reports: The authors reported that TCR beta sequences could predict HLA-A and HLA-B alleles. These predictions were accurate for most subjects in the first cohort.

Vbeta (60) and Jbeta (13) primers were used in the PCR. Generated by immunoSEQ multiplex PCR, the TCRdb table keeps only in-frame clones and is missing some. Of around 91,000 clones listed, under 75% are singletons. The receptor was isolated from a human donor in good health. The specimen sequenced was PBMCs.

The CDR3 DNA reads as TGTGCCAGCAGCCAATCCACAGGGGGGACCGGGGAGCTGTTTTTT. This gives the protein CASSQSTGGTGELFF. The V and J genes are TRBV6-1 and TRBJ2-2; 8 bases align to TRBD1. The germline gives CDR1 MNHNS, CDR2 SASEGT. Losses at the gene ends were 6 bases for V and 5 bases for J; bases not matched to a gene: 8. This CDR3 is built from 15 residues.